Below, one T cell receptor beta chain is given with its context. This sample stems from a study of blood T cell repertoires in COVID-19. Study-level information: There were acute and convalescent COVID-19 samples, and they came from the United States, Italy and Spain. The analysed material was cDNA or gDNA that came from T cells, B-cell-depleted T cells, or PBMCs.

As handled by the study authors: Reference gene primer amplification yielded estimated nucleated cell counts. Sequenced by immunoSEQ multiplex PCR; TCRdb stores in-frame clones only, minus some. D and trimming come from the DNA, and the V and J calls and clone size come from that table. The repertoire holds about 70,000 clones, about 82% seen once, with roughly 4.8% in the top ten. J was trimmed by 4 bases and V by 0 bases; bases with no gene match: 3. Looked up from germline, CDR1 is SEHNR and CDR2 is FQNEAQ (reference sequence). The CDR3 runs 15 residues. This TCR was recovered from a woman of 80 years or more with active or convalescent COVID-19. What was sequenced was peripheral blood. The chain has TRBV7-9 and TRBJ2-1, with TRBD2 identical over 7 bases. CDR3 in DNA: TGTGCCAGCAGCTTAGCGACTAGCCCGTACAATGAGCAGTTCTTC. It specifies CASSLATSPYNEQFF.